This T cell receptor beta chain was sequenced during a study of shared clonotypes between healthy human individuals. General study results and limits: Genetic and exposure-history diversity was limited by the small donor number.

Concerning this clone: The antigen remains undetermined.

Only Caucasian adults living in Nashville, Tennessee served as donors. As originally analysed: There were no quality scores in the junction-only immunoSEQ sequences, so filtering differed. TCRdb's copy holds only in-frame clones and misses some; the assay was immunoSEQ multiplex PCR. V, J and clone size are taken as reported in that table, and D and trimming were inferred from the DNA itself. The sample has 520,000 or so clones, 75% to 85% seen once. V was shortened by 7 bases and J by 5 bases, with 11 bases between the two germline ends. The CDR3 has 13 residues. Germline V lookup: CDR1 MNHEY, CDR2 SMNVEV (reference sequence).

The chain employs TRBV27 and TRBJ2-2; D is undetermined. The sample consisted of PBMCs. The TCR was taken from a woman in her forties in good health. Some clones in this sample may be carry-over from other donors' samples. DNA of the CDR3: TGTGCCAGCACTACGGGTGGGACCGGGGAGCTGTTTTTT. Protein sequence: CASTTGGTGELFF.